A single sample is the source of the 31 T cell receptor beta chains below, sequenced in a study of T cells in Graves' hyperthyroidism and ophthalmopathy. Amplification of TCR beta CDR3 regions used RNA as the template. The HTBI primer set served for first-round RT-PCR of the TCR CDR3. Via MiXCR, TCRdb re-called the multiplex PCR reads, giving one row per CDR3 protein. The table records 600,000 or so distinct CDR3 sequences, about 14% of them present only once. The sequenced sample was blood. The receptors here all came from a woman in her 50s with Graves' ophthalmopathy.

This clonotype appeared many times. The chain couples TRBV6-5 to TRBJ1-1; a possible D gene is TRBD1 (5 bases). This CDR3 has 14 amino acids. Trimming pared 1 base from V and 4 bases from J, leaving 10 bases between. Per the germline V gene, CDR1 is MNHEY and CDR2 is SVGAGI. CDR3 sequence: CASSYFGGGTEAFF. CDR3 bases: TGTGCCAGCAGTTACTTCGGCGGGGGCACTGAAGCTTTCTTT.

This clonotype was seen repeatedly, ten times or more. The chain carries TRBV28 and TRBJ2-7; D gene ambiguous. Trimming cost V 5 bases and J 3 bases, with 11 bases left between them. This CDR3 has 13 residues. Germline loops: CDR1 MDHEN, CDR2 SYDVKM. CDR3 nucleotide sequence: TGTGCCAGCAGTGGAGACGTGGGCTACGAGCAGTACTTC. Translated, it gives CASSGDVGYEQYF.

This clonotype was seen a handful of times. V is TRBV12-5 and J is TRBJ1-1; D may be TRBD1 (6 bases). The ends were cut back, 6 bases at V and 0 bases at J, with 11 bases in the middle. The germline V gene has CDR1 LGHNT and CDR2 FRNRAP. The CDR3 covers 14 residues. In DNA, the CDR3 is TGTGCTAGTGGGTTGAACAGGGTGAACACTGAAGCTTTCTTT. It specifies CASGLNRVNTEAFF.

The chain couples TRBV5-1 to TRBJ2-1; no clear D gene. The CDR3 contains 15 residues. V was shortened by 5 bases and J by 0 bases, with 12 bases between the two germline ends. Germline CDR1 is SGHRS and CDR2 is YFSETQ. CDR3 region: CASSVADVSYNEQFF. The DNA for the CDR3 is TGCGCCAGCAGTGTTGCGGACGTCTCCTACAATGAGCAGTTCTTC.

This clonotype was seen ten or more times. The chain employs TRBV28 and TRBJ2-7, with TRBD1 as a possible D gene (6 bases). Germline CDR1 MDHEN, CDR2 SYDVKM. With 4 bases removed from V and 11 bases from J, the gap between germline ends came to 18 bases. The CDR3 spans 13 residues. The chain's CDR3 is CASSSPGPDSEYF. CDR3 sequence (DNA): TGTGCCAGCAGTTCCCCCGGGCCGGACAGTGAGTACTTC.

This clonotype has a count of ten or more. The genes are TRBV7-8 and TRBJ2-7; D unclear. Trimming removed 7 bases at V and 2 bases at J, with 18 bases between. Germline values: CDR1 SGHVS, CDR2 FQNEAQ. CDR3 length: 15 residues. The CDR3 protein is CASNLGEEITYEQYF. CDR3 coding DNA: TGTGCCAGCAACCTAGGAGAGGAGATAACCTACGAGCAGTACTTC.

This clonotype appeared many times. The chain recombines TRBV18 with TRBJ1-5; D uncertain. Germline V lookup: CDR1 KGHSH, CDR2 LQKENI. V dropped 3 bases and J dropped 2 bases, with 5 bases sitting between them. The CDR3 length is 13 residues. CDR3 DNA: TGTGCCAGCTCACCGTCAGGCAATCAGCCCCAGCATTTT. As protein: CASSPSGNQPQHF.

This clonotype occurred many times. CDR3 protein: CSASAGSNVGTEAFF. In DNA, the CDR3 is TGCAGTGCTAGCGCGGGTAGTAATGTTGGGACTGAAGCTTTCTTT. The chain employs TRBV20-1 and TRBJ1-1; D is unresolved. V lost 3 bases and J lost 5, with 19 bases in between. There are 15 residues in the CDR3. Germline values: CDR1 DFQATT, CDR2 SNEGSKA (reference sequence).

The chain uses TRBV5-4 and TRBJ2-7; D may be TRBD1 (5 bases). The V gene's germline CDR1 is SGHNT and CDR2 YYREEE (reference sequence). The length of the CDR3 is 15 residues. V was trimmed by 0 bases and J by 0 bases, leaving 10 bases between them. CDR3 residues: CASSLDRTSSYEQYF. CDR3 coding DNA: TGTGCCAGCAGCTTGGACAGGACCAGCTCCTACGAGCAGTACTTC.

This clonotype was recorded many times. This chain connects TRBV6-1 to TRBJ2-3; TRBD2 matches 13 bases. The J segment lost 3 bases and the V segment lost 9 bases, leaving 6 bases of the junction unmatched. This CDR3 is built from 15 residues. Germline V lookup: CDR1 MNHNS, CDR2 SASEGT. The DNA of the CDR3 is TGTGCCAGTGGCAGGGGACTAGCGGGAACAGATACGCAGTATTTT. The encoded protein is CASGRGLAGTDTQYF.

This clonotype was seen a handful of times. The chain is built from TRBV6-5 and TRBJ2-7, with 8 bases matching TRBD2. The germline V gene encodes CDR1 MNHEY and CDR2 SVGAGI. The CDR3 spans 17 residues. J was trimmed by 5 bases and V by 0 bases; bases with no gene match: 12. CDR3 amino acids: CASSYSTRIAGIDEQYF. In DNA, the CDR3 is TGTGCCAGCAGTTACTCGACTCGAATAGCGGGAATTGACGAGCAGTACTTC.

The chain combines TRBV6-2 or TRBV6-3 with TRBJ2-2; D gene unclear. The V end lost 1 base, the J end lost 3 bases, and 6 bases lay between the germline ends. The germline V gene has CDR1 MNHEY and CDR2 SVGEGT. CDR3 length equals 14 residues. The chain's CDR3 is CASSYYLDTGELFF. DNA of the CDR3: TGTGCCAGCAGTTACTATCTGGACACCGGGGAGCTGTTTTTT.

This clonotype has just a few counts. The chain uses TRBV6-1 and TRBJ2-3, with D tentatively TRBD2 (6 bases). With 10 bases removed from V and 1 base from J, the gap between germline ends came to 21 bases. This CDR3 spans 16 amino acids. Looked up from germline, CDR1 is MNHNS and CDR2 is SASEGT. The CDR3 DNA is TGTGCCAACTCGAAGGGAGGCGGGGCGGGCACAGATACGCAGTATTTT. Protein sequence: CANSKGGGAGTDTQYF.

This clonotype was observed at least ten times. This chain joins TRBV24-1 and TRBJ2-1, with 7 positions matching TRBD1. The germline CDR1 and CDR2 sequences are KGHDR and SFDVKD. The CDR3 sequence is 13 residues long. The V segment lost 2 bases and the J segment 6 bases; nucleotides outside the gene matches: 0. As DNA, the CDR3 is TGTGCCACCAGTGATTGGGACAGCAATGAGCAGTTCTTC. This codes for CATSDWDSNEQFF.

In this sample, this clonotype turned up many times. This chain connects TRBV11-3 to TRBJ1-1; D not certain. Between the trimmed V and J ends, which lost 1 base and 7 bases, there was a span of 10 bases. The CDR3 consists of 13 residues. CDR1 and CDR2 from the germline V gene are SGHNT and YENEEA. CDR3 in amino acids: CASSLVLGGEAFF. DNA for the CDR3: TGTGCCAGCAGCTTAGTGCTCGGTGGTGAAGCTTTCTTT. Together with reference TRBV11-3 and TRBJ1-1, the CDR3 gives the full variable domain: EAGVVQSPRYKIIEKKQPVAFWCNPISGHNTLYWYLQNLGQGPELLIRYENEEAVDDSQLPKDRFSAERLKGVDSTLKIQPAELGDSAVYLCASSLVLGGEAFFGQGTRLTVV.

V and J are TRBV6-1 and TRBJ1-5; 9 positions match TRBD1. The CDR3 runs 14 residues. V dropped 5 bases and J dropped 9; count of bases not matched to a gene: 8. Per the germline V gene, CDR1 is MNHNS and CDR2 is SASEGT. CDR3 amino acids: CASSPGQGVWPQHF. The CDR3, as DNA: TGTGCCAGCAGTCCGGGACAGGGTGTTTGGCCCCAGCATTTT.

This clonotype was counted many times. A read error may be the cause here, since a much bigger clone is one base away. The V and J genes are TRBV27 and TRBJ2-7, with 9 nucleotides matching TRBD1. The CDR3 spans 14 residues. Germline V gene data show CDR1 as MNHEY and CDR2 as SMNVEV (reference sequence). CDR3 coding DNA: TGTGCCAGCAGTCCGGGACAGGGCTCCCACGAGCAGTACTTC. It yields the protein CASSPGQGSHEQYF.

In this sample, this clonotype turned up many times. V usage is TRBV6-6 and J usage is TRBJ2-3; 7 bases fit TRBD1. In germline, CDR1 is MNHNY, CDR2 SVGAGI (reference sequence). The CDR3 loop spans 15 amino acids. The V segment lost 2 bases and the J segment 1 base; nucleotides outside the gene matches: 3. CDR3 protein: CASSYTGVGTDTQYF. Written as DNA, the CDR3 is TGTGCCAGCAGTTACACAGGGGTGGGCACAGATACGCAGTATTTT.

This clonotype has only a few counts. The chain combines TRBV7-9 with TRBJ1-1; perhaps TRBD1 as D (5 bases). V lost 4 bases and J lost 2, with 26 bases in between. The CDR3 consists of 19 residues. Germline CDR1 and CDR2: SEHNR and FQNEAQ (reference sequence). In DNA, the CDR3 is TGTGCCAGCAGCTCAGCAACCTGGTCCTTGAGGGGACTTAACACTGAAGCTTTCTTT. Translating it yields CASSSATWSLRGLNTEAFF.

This clonotype was observed a few times. The rearrangement uses TRBV10-3 and TRBJ2-3, with 13 bases matching TRBD2. The CDR3 consists of 17 residues. V was clipped by 3 bases and J by 2 bases; unmatched bases: 5. Germline V gene data show CDR1 as ENHRY and CDR2 as SYGVKD. Here the CDR3 DNA reads TGTGCCATCAGTGACTGGGGACTAGCGGGAATCACAGATACGCAGTATTTT. Protein product: CAISDWGLAGITDTQYF.

The chain is built from TRBV24-1 and TRBJ2-1; TRBD2 is a possible D gene (6 bases). CDR1 KGHDR and CDR2 SFDVKD come from the germline V gene. The CDR3 is 16 amino acids. V was pared by 4 bases and J by 7 bases, with 19 bases between. The CDR3 protein is CATSDQRDSLGNEQFF. The CDR3 DNA follows: TGTGCCACCAGTGACCAACGGGACTCCTTGGGTAATGAGCAGTTCTTC.

This clonotype was observed many times. The chain couples TRBV20-1 to TRBJ2-3, with D possibly TRBD1 on 6 matching bases. The CDR3 has 13 residues. The germline gives CDR1 DFQATT, CDR2 SNEGSKA (reference sequence). V lost 2 bases and J 4 bases, leaving 10 bases between the germline ends. In DNA form, the CDR3 reads TGCAGTGCTAGACAACAGGGACCAGATACGCAGTATTTT. Translation gives CSARQQGPDTQYF.

Ten or more counts support this clonotype. The chain uses TRBV9 and TRBJ2-3; 8 bases align to TRBD2. Per the germline V gene, CDR1 is SGDLS and CDR2 is YYNGEE. V gave up 4 bases and J gave up 1 base; unmatched junction bases: 8. The CDR3 extends over 16 amino acids. The CDR3, as DNA: TGTGCCAGCAGCTCAGACCGGGAGGGAGGCACAGATACGCAGTATTTT. This gives the protein CASSSDREGGTDTQYF.

This clonotype was recorded a few times. The rearrangement uses TRBV3-1 and TRBJ2-4, with 10 bases fitting TRBD2. CDR3 length: 20 residues. V lost 4 bases and J lost 0; bases outside the gene matches: 15. Germline V lookup: CDR1 LGHDT, CDR2 YNNKEL (reference sequence). The chain's CDR3 is CASSPHFKRTSGVAKNIQYF. CDR3 coding DNA: TGTGCCAGCAGCCCCCACTTCAAACGGACTAGCGGAGTAGCCAAAAACATTCAGTACTTC.

This clonotype was observed a few times. V is TRBV6-5 and J is TRBJ2-3, with 12 bases matching TRBD2. Per the germline V gene, CDR1 is MNHEY and CDR2 is SVGAGI. The CDR3 runs 16 residues. Germline trimming cut 2 bases from V and 4 bases from J; bases unmatched to any gene: 4. CDR3 in amino acids: CASSYRTSGISDTQYF. In DNA form, the CDR3 reads TGTGCCAGCAGTTACAGGACTAGCGGGATCTCAGATACGCAGTATTTT.

Many counts were recorded for this clonotype. The rearrangement uses TRBV12-3 or TRBV12-4 and TRBJ2-1; the match to TRBD1 covers 7 bases. V was clipped by 6 bases and J by 5 bases; unmatched bases: 10. The length of the CDR3 is 15 residues. CDR3 region: CASRLTGDGNNEQFF. CDR3 sequence (DNA): TGTGCCAGCAGGCTAACAGGGGACGGAAACAATGAGCAGTTCTTC.

The gene calls are TRBV19 and TRBJ2-1, with 8 bases lining up with TRBD1. CDR3 length equals 15 residues. Germline CDR1 reads LNHDA; CDR2 reads SQIVND (reference sequence). V shed 4 bases, J shed 4 bases, and the junction held 6 bases outside the gene matches. The CDR3 coding sequence is TGTGCCAGTAGTACGGGCAGGGGGCGGTACAATGAGCAGTTCTTC. Translation: CASSTGRGRYNEQFF.

This clonotype was counted at least ten times. V and J are TRBV20-1 and TRBJ2-1; perhaps D is TRBD1 or TRBD2 (5 bases each). Germline V gene data show CDR1 as DFQATT and CDR2 as SNEGSKA (reference sequence). V was shortened by 2 bases and J by 2 bases, with 13 bases between the two germline ends. The CDR3 is made up of 15 amino acids. The CDR3 protein is CSARWGRPPYNEQFF. As DNA, the CDR3 is TGCAGTGCTAGATGGGGACGTCCCCCCTACAATGAGCAGTTCTTC.

In this sample, this clonotype turned up a few times. The rearrangement links TRBV12-3 or TRBV12-4 to TRBJ2-7; 7 bases are shared with TRBD1. The V and J ends lost 3 bases and 5 bases, in that order; junction bases with no gene match: 7. This CDR3 spans 14 amino acids. The CDR3 sequence: CASSLRQGPNEQYF. The CDR3 nucleotides are TGTGCCAGCAGTTTGAGACAGGGCCCTAACGAGCAGTACTTC.

This clonotype was detected only a few times. This chain joins TRBV7-9 and TRBJ2-5, with D tentatively TRBD2 (5 bases). CDR3 length: 13 residues. Per germline, CDR1 SEHNR and CDR2 FQNEAQ (reference sequence). V was pared by 1 base and J by 5 bases, with 8 bases between. Here the CDR3 DNA reads TGTGCCAGCAGCTTAGTTGGGAGTGAGACCCAGTACTTC. Its translation is CASSLVGSETQYF.

This sequence joins TRBV6-4 and TRBJ2-7, with no clear D. Germline V gene sequence: CDR1 MRHNA, CDR2 SNTAGT. Trimming shortened V by 2 bases and J by 0 bases, and 8 bases separated the two germline ends. The CDR3 contains 14 residues. The CDR3 DNA sequence: TGTGCCAGCAGTGACCCCCCAACCTCCTACGAGCAGTACTTC. As protein: CASSDPPTSYEQYF.